This T cell receptor (beta chain) was sequenced in a study of CD8 T cells in ankylosing spondylitis. Many counts were recorded for this clonotype. What it binds is not known. Making use of molecular barcodes, quantitative 5'-RACE generated TCR beta libraries. From the 5' RACE reads, TCRdb called clonotypes with MiXCR, one entry per CDR3 protein. The data hold around 280,000 distinct CDR3 sequences, with 20% observed a single time. CDR3 length: 15 residues. The germline V and J ends were trimmed by 0 bases and 10 bases, with 17 bases remaining between them. Germline loops: CDR1 LNHNV, CDR2 YYDKDF (reference sequence). Study observations and caveats: With a CD8+ phenotype, disease-linked clones were relatively rare in peripheral blood. Blood of patients with ankylosing spondylitis appeared to be characterized by a TCR beta motif of eight highly homologous variants.

This chain links TRBV15 with TRBJ2-3; D not resolved. The sequenced sample was blood, either unsorted or a sorted T cell fraction (not recorded which). This clonotype originated in a male donor with ankylosing spondylitis or in good health (not recorded which). CDR3 amino acids: CATSRDPSPIEAQYF. The CDR3 bases are TGTGCCACCAGCAGAGATCCGTCGCCGATTGAAGCGCAGTATTTT. Filled out from reference TRBV15 and TRBJ2-3, the complete variable domain reads DAMVIQNPRYQVTQFGKPVTLSCSQTLNHNVMYWYQQKSSQAPKLLFHYYDKDFNNEADTPDNFQSRRPNTSFCFLDIRSPGLGDTAMYLCATSRDPSPIEAQYFGPGTRLTVL.